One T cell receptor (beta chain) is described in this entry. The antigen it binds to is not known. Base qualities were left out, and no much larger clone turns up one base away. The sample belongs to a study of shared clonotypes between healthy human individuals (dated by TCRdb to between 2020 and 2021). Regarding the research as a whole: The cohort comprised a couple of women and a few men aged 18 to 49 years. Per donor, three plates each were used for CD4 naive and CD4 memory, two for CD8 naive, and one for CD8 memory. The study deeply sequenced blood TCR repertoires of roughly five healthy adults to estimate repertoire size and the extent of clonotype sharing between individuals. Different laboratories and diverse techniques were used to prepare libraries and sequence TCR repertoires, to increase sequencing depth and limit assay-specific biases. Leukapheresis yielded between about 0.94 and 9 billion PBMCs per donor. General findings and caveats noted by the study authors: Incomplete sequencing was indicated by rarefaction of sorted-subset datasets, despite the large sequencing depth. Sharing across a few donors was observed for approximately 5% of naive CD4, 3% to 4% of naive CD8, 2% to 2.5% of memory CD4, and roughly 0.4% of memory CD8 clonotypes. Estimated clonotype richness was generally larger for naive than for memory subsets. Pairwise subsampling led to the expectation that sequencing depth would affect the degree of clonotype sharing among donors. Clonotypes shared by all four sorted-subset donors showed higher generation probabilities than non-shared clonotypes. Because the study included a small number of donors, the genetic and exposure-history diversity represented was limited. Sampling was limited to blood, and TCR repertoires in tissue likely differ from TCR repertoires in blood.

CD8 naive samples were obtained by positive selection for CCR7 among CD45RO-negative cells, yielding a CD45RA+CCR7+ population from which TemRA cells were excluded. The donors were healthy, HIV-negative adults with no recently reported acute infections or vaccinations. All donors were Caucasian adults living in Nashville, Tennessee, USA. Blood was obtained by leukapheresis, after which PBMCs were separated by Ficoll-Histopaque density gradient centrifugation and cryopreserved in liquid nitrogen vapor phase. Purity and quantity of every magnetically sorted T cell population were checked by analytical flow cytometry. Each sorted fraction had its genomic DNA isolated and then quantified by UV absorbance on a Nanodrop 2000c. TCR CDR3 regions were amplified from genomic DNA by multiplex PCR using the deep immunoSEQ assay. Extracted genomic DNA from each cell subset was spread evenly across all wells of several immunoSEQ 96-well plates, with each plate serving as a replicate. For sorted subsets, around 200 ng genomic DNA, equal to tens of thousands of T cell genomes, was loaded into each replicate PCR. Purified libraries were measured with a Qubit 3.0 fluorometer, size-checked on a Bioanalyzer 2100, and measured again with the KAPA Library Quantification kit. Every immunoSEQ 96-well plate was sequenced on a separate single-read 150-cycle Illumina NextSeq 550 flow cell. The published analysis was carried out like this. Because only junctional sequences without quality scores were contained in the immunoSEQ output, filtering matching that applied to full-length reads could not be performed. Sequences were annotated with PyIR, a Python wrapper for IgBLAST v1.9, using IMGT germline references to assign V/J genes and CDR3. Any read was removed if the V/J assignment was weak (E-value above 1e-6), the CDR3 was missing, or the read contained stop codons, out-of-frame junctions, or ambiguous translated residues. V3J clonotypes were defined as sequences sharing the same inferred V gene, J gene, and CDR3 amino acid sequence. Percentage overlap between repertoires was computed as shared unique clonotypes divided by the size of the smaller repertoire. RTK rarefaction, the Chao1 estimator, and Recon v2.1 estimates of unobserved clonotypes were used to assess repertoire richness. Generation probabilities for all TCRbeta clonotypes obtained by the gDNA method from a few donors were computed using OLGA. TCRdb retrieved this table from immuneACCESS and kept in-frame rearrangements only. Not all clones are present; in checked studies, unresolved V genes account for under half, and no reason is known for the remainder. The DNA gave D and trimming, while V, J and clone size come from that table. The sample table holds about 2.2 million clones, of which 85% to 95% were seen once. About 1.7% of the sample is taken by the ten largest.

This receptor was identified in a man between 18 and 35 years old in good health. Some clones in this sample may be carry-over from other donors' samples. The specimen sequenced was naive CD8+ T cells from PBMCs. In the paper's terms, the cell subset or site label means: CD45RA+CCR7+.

The nucleotides read TGTGCCAGCAGCTTAGGGGAGGGGGCGCGGCTTGAGCAGTTCTTC. Its amino acids are CASSLGEGARLEQFF. Recombination joined TRBV7-9 with TRBJ2-1, with the D call perhaps TRBD1 or TRBD2, as 7 bases match in each case. CDR1 SEHNR and CDR2 FQNEAQ were looked up in the germline V gene (reference sequence). V loses 1 base of germline sequence and J loses 9 bases, and the interval between the two ends is 16 bases. The CDR3 numbers 15 residues from cysteine through phenylalanine. Only the CDR3 DNA is retained, 45 bases long and in frame from the first base.